This is a list of T cell receptor beta chains from one sample in a study of blood T cells in healthy people across ages. TCRdb itself ran the 5' RACE reads through MiXCR, one entry per CDR3 protein. Found here are roughly 1.5 million distinct CDR3 sequences, around 40% of them singletons; the top ten hold under 5%. Input material: blood. The receptors originated from a woman aged 18-29 years in good health. CDR3s include the opening cysteine and the closing phenylalanine or tryptophan. Each record gives: V gene, D gene, CDR3 length, J gene, clone size, CDR3 DNA, CDR3 protein. A D gene is named only where the DNA matches it firmly. Part of the rows lack a size; the others show once, few, many or a class for expanded clones.

V: TRBV6-2/TRBV6-3; D: -; length: 13; J: TRBJ2-7; size: -; DNA: TGTACCAGCAGTTACGGGACGACATACGAGCAGTACTTC; CDR3: CTSSYGTTYEQYF
V: TRBV7-9; D: -; length: 13; J: TRBJ2-5; size: many; DNA: TGTGCCAGCAGCCCCCCGAACCAAGAGACCCAGTACTTC; CDR3: CASSPPNQETQYF
V: TRBV7-9; D: -; length: 16; J: TRBJ2-1; size: -; DNA: TGTGCCAGCAGCCCTAGTGGCCTTATTCACCCCAATGAGCAGTTCTTC; CDR3: CASSPSGLIHPNEQFF
V: TRBV5-1; D: -; length: 18; J: TRBJ2-7; size: -; DNA: TGCGCCAGCAGCAAGCGACCCGGGCCCCAAACCCTATTTTACGAGCAGTACTTC; CDR3: CASSKRPGPQTLFYEQYF
V: TRBV5-5; D: -; length: 17; J: TRBJ1-2; size: -; DNA: TGTGCCAGCAGCTTTGGCTCAATCGGGCGGACAGTCTATGGCTACACCTTC; CDR3: CASSFGSIGRTVYGYTF
V: TRBV4-3; D: TRBD2; length: 18; J: TRBJ2-2; size: few; DNA: TGCGCCAGCAGCCAAGAGTCATGGCTAGCGGGGAACACCGGGGAGCTGTTTTTT; CDR3: CASSQESWLAGNTGELFF
V: TRBV12-3/TRBV12-4; D: TRBD2; length: 16; J: TRBJ2-3; size: few; DNA: TGTGCCAGCAGTCCTCCAGCGGGGGGGCGTACAGATACGCAGTATTTT; CDR3: CASSPPAGGRTDTQYF
V: TRBV10-3; D: -; length: 14; J: TRBJ2-7; size: -; DNA: TGTGCCATCAGTGAGCCAGTGCTGGGCCACGAGCAGTACTTC; CDR3: CAISEPVLGHEQYF
V: TRBV12-3/TRBV12-4; D: -; length: 15; J: TRBJ2-1; size: -; DNA: TGTGCCAGCAGTGGGAGGTTCGGACGTTACAATGAGCAGTTCTTC; CDR3: CASSGRFGRYNEQFF
V: TRBV12-3/TRBV12-4; D: TRBD1; length: 16; J: TRBJ1-5; size: -; DNA: TGTGCCAGCAGTCGACCGGGACAGGGACCCAATCAGCCCCAGCATTTT; CDR3: CASSRPGQGPNQPQHF
V: TRBV12-3/TRBV12-4; D: -; length: 13; J: TRBJ2-1; size: -; DNA: TGTGCCAGCAGTGCTGGCGGTAACAATGAGCAGTTCTTC; CDR3: CASSAGGNNEQFF
V: TRBV7-7; D: -; length: 16; J: TRBJ2-5; size: -; DNA: TGTGCTAGCAGCTTAGCAGGAGTAGGGCCCTCGGAGACCCAGTACTTC; CDR3: CASSLAGVGPSETQYF
V: TRBV16; D: -; length: 16; J: TRBJ1-2; size: -; DNA: TGTGCCAACAGCCAATCGCCAGAGGGGCGTGGTGATGGCTACACCTTC; CDR3: CANSQSPEGRGDGYTF
V: TRBV13; D: TRBD2; length: 16; J: TRBJ2-5; size: -; DNA: TGTGCCAGCAGCTTAGGTATAGCGGGAGCCCAAGAGACCCAGTACTTC; CDR3: CASSLGIAGAQETQYF
V: TRBV20-1; D: -; length: 16; J: TRBJ1-5; size: -; DNA: TGCAGTGCTAGAGAACCGCCCGGGAGGCGGAATCAGCCCCAGCATTTT; CDR3: CSAREPPGRRNQPQHF
V: TRBV7-9; D: -; length: 16; J: TRBJ1-2; size: -; DNA: TGTGCCAGCAGCTTAGGGGGGCCAGGGGCCTTCTATGGCTACACCTTC; CDR3: CASSLGGPGAFYGYTF
V: TRBV28; D: -; length: 15; J: TRBJ1-2; size: -; DNA: TGTGCCAGCAGTTCAAGAAACCCCTCTAACTATGGCTACACCTTC; CDR3: CASSSRNPSNYGYTF
V: TRBV3-1; D: TRBD2; length: 11; J: TRBJ2-1; size: -; DNA: TGTGCCAGCAGCCAAGGGACTAGACAGTTATTC; CDR3: CASSQGTRQLF
V: TRBV28; D: TRBD2; length: 15; J: TRBJ2-1; size: few; DNA: TGTGCCAGCAGTACTCTAGCGGGAGCCAGCCATGAGCAGTTCTTC; CDR3: CASSTLAGASHEQFF
V: TRBV7-8; D: -; length: 16; J: TRBJ2-1; size: -; DNA: TGTGCCAGCAGCTTAGCTTCGGCGAGCTCCTACAATGAGCAGTTCTTC; CDR3: CASSLASASSYNEQFF
V: TRBV6-5; D: TRBD1; length: 14; J: TRBJ1-5; size: -; DNA: TGTGCCAGCACCAGGACAGGGTTCAATCAGCCCCAGCATTTT; CDR3: CASTRTGFNQPQHF
V: TRBV20-1; D: -; length: 12; J: TRBJ1-2; size: few; DNA: TGCAGTGCTAGGTCACGGGCGGGTGGCTACACCTTC; CDR3: CSARSRAGGYTF
V: TRBV12-3/TRBV12-4; D: -; length: 18; J: TRBJ1-5; size: -; DNA: TGTGCCAGCAGCAACGAAAGCTGGTTGGGATATAGCAATCAGCCCCAGCATTTT; CDR3: CASSNESWLGYSNQPQHF
V: TRBV24-1; D: TRBD2; length: 14; J: TRBJ2-1; size: -; DNA: TGTGCCTCCGAGCGGAGCGGGGGGGCCAATGAGCAGTTCTTC; CDR3: CASERSGGANEQFF
V: TRBV27; D: -; length: 14; J: TRBJ1-1; size: many; DNA: TGTGCCAGCAGTCTAAACAGGAAGAACACTGAAGCTTTCTTT; CDR3: CASSLNRKNTEAFF
V: TRBV28; D: -; length: 14; J: TRBJ2-7; size: -; DNA: TGTGCCAGCAGGACCGCGGGCGGGCCCTACGAGCAGTACTTC; CDR3: CASRTAGGPYEQYF
V: TRBV20-1; D: -; length: 14; J: TRBJ1-5; size: -; DNA: TGCAGTGCTAGAGATCGCCGTTCCGGTCAGCCCCAGCATTTT; CDR3: CSARDRRSGQPQHF
V: TRBV12-3/TRBV12-4; D: TRBD2; length: 15; J: TRBJ2-7; size: few; DNA: TGTGCCAGCAGTACTAGCGGGGGGTCCACCTACGAGCAGTACTTC; CDR3: CASSTSGGSTYEQYF
V: TRBV27; D: TRBD2; length: 16; J: TRBJ2-5; size: -; DNA: TGTGCCAGCAGTCCGTATAGCGGGAGGGCCTACAATGAGCAGTACTTC; CDR3: CASSPYSGRAYNEQYF
V: TRBV3-1; D: -; length: 13; J: TRBJ2-1; size: -; DNA: TGTGCCAGCCGGGCACAGGATTTCAATGAGCAGTTCTTC; CDR3: CASRAQDFNEQFF
V: TRBV7-9; D: TRBD2; length: 14; J: TRBJ2-2; size: few; DNA: TGTGCCAGCAGACCCGGACTAGCGATCGGGGAGCTGTTTTTT; CDR3: CASRPGLAIGELFF
V: TRBV4-1; D: -; length: 15; J: TRBJ1-3; size: -; DNA: TGCGCCAGCAGCAAACCCGGGACTAATGAACGGGCCATATATTTT; CDR3: CASSKPGTNERAIYF
V: TRBV7-6; D: -; length: 15; J: TRBJ2-7; size: -; DNA: TGTGCCAGCAGCCCCATGGGGGGACACCGATACGAGCAGTACTTC; CDR3: CASSPMGGHRYEQYF
V: TRBV7-6; D: -; length: 16; J: TRBJ1-1; size: -; DNA: TGTGCCAGCAGCTTAGAGGGGGGGCCCGGGGACACTGAAGCTTTCTTT; CDR3: CASSLEGGPGDTEAFF
V: TRBV6-1; D: -; length: 16; J: TRBJ1-5; size: -; DNA: TGTGCCAGCAGTGAATTAGTACAGTATAGTAATCAGCCCCAGCATTTT; CDR3: CASSELVQYSNQPQHF
V: TRBV7-2; D: TRBD1; length: 16; J: TRBJ2-7; size: -; DNA: TGTGCCAGCAGCTTAAGTGGACAGGGGTTCGCCTACGAGCAGTACTTC; CDR3: CASSLSGQGFAYEQYF
V: TRBV12-3/TRBV12-4; D: TRBD1; length: 15; J: TRBJ2-1; size: -; DNA: TGTGCCAGCAGCCAGACAGGGAGAAACTACAATGAGCAGTTCTTC; CDR3: CASSQTGRNYNEQFF
V: TRBV7-9; D: TRBD1; length: 16; J: TRBJ1-5; size: few; DNA: TGTGCCAGCAGCCCTGGGACAGGGTCGAACAATCAGCCCCAGCATTTT; CDR3: CASSPGTGSNNQPQHF
V: TRBV7-9; D: -; length: 13; J: TRBJ1-1; size: few; DNA: TGTGCCAGCAGCCTCGGACCGCGCGCTGAAGCTTTCTTT; CDR3: CASSLGPRAEAFF
V: TRBV11-2; D: -; length: 14; J: TRBJ1-2; size: few; DNA: TGTGCCAGCAGCCTCGGACATTCGAGCTATGGCTACACCTTC; CDR3: CASSLGHSSYGYTF
V: TRBV20-1; D: -; length: 13; J: TRBJ1-1; size: -; DNA: TGCAGTGCTAGTAACGCCAGGGCATCTGAAGCTTTCTTT; CDR3: CSASNARASEAFF
V: TRBV12-3/TRBV12-4; D: TRBD2; length: 18; J: TRBJ2-1; size: -; DNA: TGTGCCAGCAGTCCCCGACTAGCGGGGGGTGAGTCCTACAATGAGCAGTTCTTC; CDR3: CASSPRLAGGESYNEQFF
V: TRBV9; D: -; length: 14; J: TRBJ2-3; size: -; DNA: TGTGCCAGCAGCGTAGAAACCACCACAGATACGCAGTATTTT; CDR3: CASSVETTTDTQYF
V: TRBV6-1; D: TRBD1; length: 14; J: TRBJ2-7; size: -; DNA: TGTGCCAGCAGCCGGACAGGGGGCAAGGACGAGCAGTACTTC; CDR3: CASSRTGGKDEQYF
V: TRBV6-5; D: -; length: 18; J: TRBJ2-7; size: -; DNA: TGTGCCAGCAGTTACTCGAAGGGTCTGTCTGGAACGTCCTACGAGCAGTACTTC; CDR3: CASSYSKGLSGTSYEQYF
V: TRBV12-3/TRBV12-4; D: -; length: 15; J: TRBJ1-2; size: many; DNA: TGTGCCAGCAGCCCGGCGGGAGGCAGAGTGGCTGGCTACACCTTC; CDR3: CASSPAGGRVAGYTF
V: TRBV4-1; D: TRBD2; length: 20; J: TRBJ2-1; size: -; DNA: TGCGCCAGCAGCCATGAACCGACTAGCGGGAGGGCGGGTCTCGGCAATGAGCAGTTCTTC; CDR3: CASSHEPTSGRAGLGNEQFF
V: TRBV27; D: TRBD1; length: 14; J: TRBJ2-7; size: -; DNA: TGTGCCAGCAGGACTCGGACAGGGTGGTACGAGCAGTACTTC; CDR3: CASRTRTGWYEQYF
V: TRBV20-1; D: TRBD2; length: 18; J: TRBJ2-1; size: -; DNA: TGCAGTGCTAGAGGGGGTAGCGGGGATGGGGGCTACTACAATGAGCAGTTCTTC; CDR3: CSARGGSGDGGYYNEQFF
V: TRBV7-7; D: -; length: 17; J: TRBJ2-3; size: few; DNA: TGTGCTAGCAGCTTAGCGCCCCCTCTTATTGGCACAGATACGCAGTATTTT; CDR3: CASSLAPPLIGTDTQYF
V: TRBV7-2; D: -; length: 15; J: TRBJ2-7; size: few; DNA: TGTGCCAGCAGCTCGTTGTTCGTAGCGGCCTACGAGCAGTACTTC; CDR3: CASSSLFVAAYEQYF
V: TRBV24-1; D: -; length: 14; J: TRBJ1-1; size: few; DNA: TGTGCCACCAGGCCGGACAGCTCAAACACTGAAGCTTTCTTT; CDR3: CATRPDSSNTEAFF
V: TRBV11-2; D: TRBD1; length: 15; J: TRBJ1-4; size: -; DNA: TGTGCCAGCAGCTCCCCGACAGGGTCTAATGAAAAACTGTTTTTT; CDR3: CASSSPTGSNEKLFF